This passage covers 29 T cell receptor beta chains from one sample sequenced in a study of spatial heterogeneity in lung cancer. MiXCR, run by TCRdb on the 5' RACE reads, gives a single entry per CDR3 protein. The sample includes roughly 120,000 distinct CDR3 sequences, less than 15% of them seen just once. The time point: blood at routine non-recurrence follow-up after resection. Whole RNA obtained from tumor, nontumor lung or frozen PBMC underwent sequencing without sorting. The sample in question was PBMCs, obtained at follow-up. Receptors were obtained from a male donor with early-stage non-small cell lung cancer.

This clonotype has more than one count but fewer than ten. This chain joins TRBV14 and TRBJ1-2, with TRBD1 matching 8 bases. Germline V gene sequence: CDR1 SGHDN, CDR2 FVKESK. The CDR3 loop spans 16 amino acids. Trimming removed 0 bases from V and 4 bases from J; junction bases left unmatched: 7. Here the CDR3 reads CASSQDEGQVAYGYTF. The CDR3 DNA follows: TGTGCCAGCAGCCAAGATGAGGGACAGGTCGCCTATGGCTACACCTTC.

This clonotype occurred a few times. The gene calls are TRBV19 and TRBJ2-1, with TRBD2 matching over 8 bases. From germline, CDR1 is LNHDA and CDR2 SQIVND (reference sequence). The V and J ends lost 6 bases and 8 bases, in that order; junction bases with no gene match: 12. This CDR3 is 15 amino acids long. CDR3 DNA: TGTGCCAGTAGCCATCGGGGGGGCCGTGGAGATGAGCAGTTCTTC. Amino acids: CASSHRGGRGDEQFF.

The gene calls are TRBV12-3 or TRBV12-4 and TRBJ1-2; no definite D call. Trimming took 6 bases from V and 8 from J, leaving 16 bases between them. The CDR3 has 13 amino acids. In DNA form, the CDR3 reads TGTGCCAGCAGGCCCCAGAGCCGCGGAGGCTACACCTTC. It translates to CASRPQSRGGYTF.

In its sample, this clonotype was seen a few times. V and J are TRBV12-3 or TRBV12-4 and TRBJ2-2; possibly TRBD1 or TRBD2 for D (5 bases each). The CDR3 length is 16 residues. V was trimmed by 1 base and J by 1 base, leaving 10 bases between them. The CDR3 loop is CASSLEGRRNTGELFF. DNA for the CDR3: TGTGCCAGCAGTTTAGAGGGACGGCGGAACACCGGGGAGCTGTTTTTT.

This clonotype was counted between two and nine times. The chain carries TRBV18 and TRBJ2-1, with TRBD2 as a possible D gene (6 bases). V gave up 3 bases and J gave up 7 bases, with 13 bases separating them. The CDR3 loop spans 14 amino acids. Germline-derived CDR1 and CDR2 are KGHSH and LQKENI. CDR3 coding DNA: TGTGCCAGCTCACCTCCTAGCGTTTTGAATGAGCAGTTCTTC. Protein product: CASSPPSVLNEQFF.

The chain recombines TRBV20-1 with TRBJ2-3; TRBD2 agrees at 12 bases. V lost 4 bases to trimming and J lost 2 bases; unmatched junction nucleotides: 4. Germline V gives CDR1 DFQATT, CDR2 SNEGSKA (reference sequence). The CDR3 has 15 amino acids. The CDR3 protein is CSATGLAGITDTQYF. In DNA form, the CDR3 reads TGCAGTGCTACTGGACTAGCGGGGATCACAGATACGCAGTATTTT.

The rearrangement uses TRBV7-3 and TRBJ2-2, with 7 bases identical to TRBD2. Germline V gives CDR1 SGHTA, CDR2 FQGTGA. Trimming took 5 bases from V and 7 from J; bases not matched to a gene: 7. The CDR3 sequence is 14 residues long. CDR3 in amino acids: CASSTSGTNGELFF. The CDR3 DNA follows: TGTGCCAGCAGCACATCCGGGACTAACGGGGAGCTGTTTTTT.

A few counts support this clonotype. This sequence joins TRBV7-2 and TRBJ2-7; D may be TRBD1 (6 bases). The CDR3 extends over 15 amino acids. CDR1 is SGHTA, CDR2 FQGNSA, per germline. Trimming stripped 1 base from V and 2 bases from J, with 12 bases between. CDR3 protein: CASSLGYTGTYEQYF. The CDR3 nucleotides read TGTGCCAGCAGCTTAGGCTATACAGGGACCTACGAGCAGTACTTC.

This clonotype occurred many times. The gene calls are TRBV28 and TRBJ2-5; 7 positions agree with TRBD1. The CDR3 spans 15 residues. The V and J ends lost 5 bases and 5 bases, in that order; junction bases with no gene match: 11. Germline V gene sequence: CDR1 MDHEN, CDR2 SYDVKM. The CDR3 reads CASSRTGAGMETQYF. The DNA of the CDR3 is TGTGCCAGCAGTCGGACAGGTGCTGGGATGGAGACCCAGTACTTC.

This sequence joins TRBV6-5 and TRBJ1-2, with D uncertain. This CDR3 contains 15 residues. The V gene's germline CDR1 is MNHEY and CDR2 SVGAGI. Trimming removed 2 bases at V and 0 bases at J, with 10 bases between. The CDR3 nucleotides read TGTGCCAGCAGTTACATGCGTTACACTAACTATGGCTACACCTTC. Translation: CASSYMRYTNYGYTF.

The table lists this clonotype with a few counts. The chain links TRBV7-9 to TRBJ2-1, with a tentative D call TRBD2 (5 bases). Trimming stripped 8 bases from V and 14 bases from J, with 22 bases between. The CDR3 covers 13 residues. From germline, CDR1 is SEHNR and CDR2 FQNEAQ (reference sequence). The CDR3 DNA sequence: TGTGCCAGCTGCTCTACGGGGTTGGTTCGGGAGTTCTTC. Translation gives CASCSTGLVREFF.

This clonotype was counted between two and nine times. Written as DNA, the CDR3 is TGCAGTGCTAACCTCAGGGGGCGTGAGCAGTACTTC. Protein sequence: CSANLRGREQYF. V usage is TRBV20-1 and J usage is TRBJ2-7; 8 positions match TRBD1. The CDR3 covers 12 residues. Germline CDR1 is DFQATT and CDR2 is SNEGSKA (reference sequence). With V trimmed by 4 bases and J by 7 bases, 6 bases remained unmatched.

This chain uses TRBV9 with TRBJ2-1; TRBD2 is a possible D gene (5 bases). V lost 3 bases and J 4 bases, leaving 17 bases between the germline ends. This CDR3 has 16 residues. Germline V gene lookup returns CDR1 SGDLS and CDR2 YYNGEE. CDR3 sequence reads: CASSEVPSGKYNEQFF. The DNA of the CDR3 is TGTGCCAGCAGCGAGGTCCCCTCGGGAAAATACAATGAGCAGTTCTTC.

In its sample, this clonotype was seen a few times. The genes are TRBV5-1 and TRBJ1-1, with 7 bases identical to TRBD1. This CDR3 spans 14 amino acids. Germline trimming cut 4 bases from V and 4 bases from J; bases unmatched to any gene: 7. The germline CDR1 and CDR2 sequences are SGHRS and YFSETQ. Written as DNA, the CDR3 is TGCGCCAGCAGCGCGGGACAGAGGAGCACTGAAGCTTTCTTT. Its translation: CASSAGQRSTEAFF.

This chain uses TRBV12-3 or TRBV12-4 with TRBJ1-1, with D tentatively TRBD1 (6 bases). V lost 3 bases and J 5 bases, leaving 10 bases between the germline ends. CDR3 size: 13 residues. The CDR3: CASSFRGKTEAFF. The CDR3 DNA reads as TGTGCCAGCAGTTTCAGGGGAAAGACTGAAGCTTTCTTT.

This clonotype was observed many times. The genes are TRBV2 and TRBJ1-5; maybe TRBD1 (5 bases). The V gene's germline CDR1 is SNHLY and CDR2 FYNNEI. The CDR3 runs to 13 residues. Trimming removed 2 bases at V and 6 bases at J, with 8 bases between. The CDR3 DNA reads as TGTGCCAGCAGTGAAATGGGGGTTCAGCCCCAGCATTTT. Protein sequence: CASSEMGVQPQHF.

This clonotype was seen more than once but under ten times. The CDR3 DNA is TGCGCCAGCAGCTTGGGGACAAATAGCAATCAGCCCCAGCATTTT. As protein: CASSLGTNSNQPQHF. This chain connects TRBV5-1 to TRBJ1-5; the D gene is possibly TRBD1 (5 bases). Per germline, CDR1 SGHRS and CDR2 YFSETQ. This CDR3 comprises 15 residues. V lost 0 bases and J lost 0, with 7 bases in between.

This clonotype was seen only a few times. The chain combines TRBV5-5 with TRBJ2-6; D tentatively reads TRBD1 or TRBD2 (5 bases each). The CDR3 consists of 15 residues. Germline assignment: CDR1 SGHKS and CDR2 YYEKEE (reference sequence). Trimming stripped 6 bases from V and 0 bases from J, with 10 bases between. Written as DNA, the CDR3 is TGTGCCAGCACCCGGGGCCACTCTGGGGCCAACGTCCTGACTTTC. Residues: CASTRGHSGANVLTF.

This chain joins TRBV7-6 and TRBJ2-2; D might be TRBD1 or TRBD2, each matching 6 bases. Germline V gene data show CDR1 as SGHVS and CDR2 as FNYEAQ. The ends were cut back, 11 bases at V and 4 bases at J, with 11 bases in the middle. This CDR3 is 12 amino acids long. The CDR3 DNA follows: TGTGCCTGGGGGGCCCTCACCGGGGAGCTGTTTTTT. Translated: CAWGALTGELFF.

This clonotype appeared a few times. CDR3: CASSDWNQPQHF. CDR3 coding DNA: TGTGCCAGCAGTGACTGGAATCAGCCCCAGCATTTT. The chain joins TRBV2 to TRBJ1-5; D is uncertain. Germline V gene lookup returns CDR1 SNHLY and CDR2 FYNNEI. CDR3 length: 12 amino acids. Deletions cut 3 bases from V and 4 bases from J, with 4 bases between. The full variable domain, in which reference TRBV2 and TRBJ1-5 provide the parts outside the CDR3, is EPEVTQTPSHQVTQMGQEVILRCVPISNHLYFYWYRQILGQKVEFLVSFYNNEISEKSEIFDDQFSVERPDGSNFTLKIRSTKLEDSAMYFCASSDWNQPQHFGDGTRLSIL.

The genes are TRBV10-3 and TRBJ2-1; D is unresolved. Trimming pared 0 bases from V and 2 bases from J, leaving 8 bases between. This CDR3 spans 15 amino acids. Per the germline V gene, CDR1 is ENHRY and CDR2 is SYGVKD. In DNA, the CDR3 is TGTGCCATCAGTGAGTCACCCGTGGCCTACAATGAGCAGTTCTTC. Its translation: CAISESPVAYNEQFF.

This clonotype was found many times. V is TRBV29-1 and J is TRBJ2-5, with D maybe TRBD1 (6 bases). The CDR3 totals 12 residues. Per germline, CDR1 SQVTM and CDR2 ANQGSEA. V gave up 7 bases and J gave up 2 bases, with 11 bases separating them. The CDR3 DNA is TGCAGCGGGAAGACAGGACAAGAGACCCAGTACTTC. Its protein product is CSGKTGQETQYF. Full variable domain (rest looked up from reference TRBV29-1 and TRBJ2-5): SAVISQKPSRDICQRGTSLTIQCQVDSQVTMMFWYRQQPGQSLTLIATANQGSEATYESGFVIDKFPISRPNLTFSTLTVSNMSPEDSSIYLCSGKTGQETQYFGPGTRLLVL.

This clonotype appeared a few times. J is TRBJ2-3 and V is TRBV7-9, with 8 bases aligning to TRBD1. Germline-derived CDR1 and CDR2 are SEHNR and FQNEAQ (reference sequence). The CDR3 spans 13 residues. V shed 3 bases, J shed 5 bases, and the junction held 1 base outside the gene matches. CDR3 amino acids: CASSFRGQDTQYF. In nucleotides, the CDR3 is TGTGCCAGCAGCTTCAGGGGGCAAGATACGCAGTATTTT.

DNA of the CDR3: TGTGCCAGCAGCCAAGAACAGGGGGCAATTGTGTATGGCTACACCTTC. Translation: CASSQEQGAIVYGYTF. V is TRBV4-2 and J is TRBJ1-2; TRBD1 matches 9 bases. V lost 0 bases and J lost 5; bases outside the gene matches: 7. In germline, CDR1 is LGHNA, CDR2 YNFKEQ. CDR3 size: 16 residues.

Many counts were recorded for this clonotype. V gene TRBV29-1 combines with J gene TRBJ2-7; 11 nucleotides align to TRBD2. The CDR3 has 13 amino acids. V lost 3 bases, J lost 7 bases, and 5 bases stayed unmatched. CDR1 is SQVTM, CDR2 ANQGSEA, per germline. The DNA for the CDR3 is TGCAGCGTTGAGGGTAGCGGGGGGGCTGAGCAGTACTTC. It specifies CSVEGSGGAEQYF.

The table lists this clonotype with a count of one. The chain carries TRBV18 and TRBJ1-1; D possibly corresponds to TRBD1 (6 bases). Germline V gene lookup returns CDR1 KGHSH and CDR2 LQKENI. This CDR3 is built from 15 residues. Trimming left V 4 bases short and J 4 bases short, with 16 bases between. CDR3 sequence: CASSQGRGSSTEAFF. The DNA for the CDR3 is TGTGCCAGCTCACAGGGCAGGGGTTCGAGCACTGAAGCTTTCTTT.

V is TRBV6-6 and J is TRBJ1-5; D is undetermined. Germline lookup yields CDR1 MNHNY and CDR2 SVGAGI (reference sequence). CDR3 length equals 14 residues. V lost 5 bases, J lost 6 bases, and 14 bases lay in between. The CDR3 DNA follows: TGTGCCAGCAGTCCATGGACCCAAGGTCAGCCCCAGCATTTT. Protein product: CASSPWTQGQPQHF.

This clonotype came up a few times. CDR3 loop: CASTQAGGPNYNEQFF. The CDR3 nucleotides read TGTGCCAGCACCCAAGCGGGGGGACCTAACTACAATGAGCAGTTCTTC. The chain couples TRBV28 to TRBJ2-1; 9 bases match TRBD2. The CDR3 consists of 16 residues. Germline CDR1 is MDHEN and CDR2 is SYDVKM. The V segment lost 7 bases and the J segment 3 bases; nucleotides outside the gene matches: 10.

This clonotype was seen only a few times. The V gene is TRBV5-1, the J gene TRBJ2-5, with 9 positions matching TRBD1. CDR3 length equals 16 residues. Per germline, CDR1 SGHRS and CDR2 YFSETQ. After removal of 2 bases from V and 4 bases from J, the junction contained 9 bases not matched to a gene. In DNA form, the CDR3 reads TGCGCCAGCAGCTTACTGACAGGGGGTACAATAGAGACCCAGTACTTC. Translation: CASSLLTGGTIETQYF.